This T cell receptor (beta chain) stems from a study of T cells after yellow fever vaccination. Study information: Fractions with few cells were prepared using SMART-Seq v4 Ultra Low Input.

CDR1 is LGHDT and CDR2 is YNNKEL in the germline V gene (reference sequence). The CDR3 is 13 residues long. The germline V and J ends were trimmed by 4 bases and 3 bases, with 8 bases remaining between them. A single record per CDR3 protein comes from TCRdb applying MiXCR to the 5' RACE reads. The sample consists of 250,000 to 350,000 distinct CDR3 sequences, around 4.5% of them appearing once. Study-level points and caveats: Of the clonotypes, a small share occurred in both CD4 and CD8 compartments.

This clonotype was found many times. What it recognizes is unknown. The receptor was derived from a man aged 18-30 years who received the YFV17D yellow fever vaccine. The sequences come from PBMCs, collected 15 days after the yellow fever booster vaccination. V usage is TRBV3-1 and J usage is TRBJ2-3; no clear D. The CDR3 nucleotides read TGTGCCAGCAGCCGGTCCAGAACAGATACGCAGTATTTT. Translation: CASSRSRTDTQYF.